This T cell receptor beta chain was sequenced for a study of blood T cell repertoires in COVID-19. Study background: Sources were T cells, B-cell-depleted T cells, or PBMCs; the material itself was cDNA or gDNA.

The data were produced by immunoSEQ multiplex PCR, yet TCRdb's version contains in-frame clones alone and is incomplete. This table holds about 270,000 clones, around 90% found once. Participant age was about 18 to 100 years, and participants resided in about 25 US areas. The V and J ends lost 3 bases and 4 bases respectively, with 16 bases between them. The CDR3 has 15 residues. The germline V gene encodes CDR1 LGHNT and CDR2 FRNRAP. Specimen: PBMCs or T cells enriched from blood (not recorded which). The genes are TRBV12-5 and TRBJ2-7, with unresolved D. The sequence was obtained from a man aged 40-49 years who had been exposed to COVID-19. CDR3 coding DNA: TGTGCTAGTGGTTTTTGGGCCGCACAGCTATACGAGCAGTACTTC. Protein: CASGFWAAQLYEQYF.